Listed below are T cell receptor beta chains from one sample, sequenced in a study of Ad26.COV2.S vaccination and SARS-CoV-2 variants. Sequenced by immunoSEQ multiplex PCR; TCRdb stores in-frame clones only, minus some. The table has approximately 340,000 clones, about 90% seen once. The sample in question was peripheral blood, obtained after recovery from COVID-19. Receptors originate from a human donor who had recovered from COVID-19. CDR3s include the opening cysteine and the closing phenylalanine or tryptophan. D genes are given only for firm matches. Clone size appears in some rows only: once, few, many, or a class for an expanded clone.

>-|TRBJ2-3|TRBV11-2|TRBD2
CASSRSGVEADTQYF
TGTGCCAGCAGCCGGAGCGGGGTAGAGGCAGATACGCAGTATTTT
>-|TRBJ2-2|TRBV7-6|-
CASSLRQAVGELFF
TGTGCCAGCAGCCTGCGACAGGCGGTGGGGGAGCTGTTTTTT
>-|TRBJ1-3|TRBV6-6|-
CASGARDGNTIYF
TGTGCCAGCGGCGCGAGGGATGGAAACACCATATATTTT
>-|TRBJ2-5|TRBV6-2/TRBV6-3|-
CASSFNGGQQETQYF
TGTGCCAGCAGCTTTAACGGGGGGCAACAAGAGACCCAGTACTTC
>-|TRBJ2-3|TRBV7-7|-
CASSRTPRGPDTQYF
TGTGCTAGCAGCCGGACACCCCGGGGCCCAGATACGCAGTATTTT
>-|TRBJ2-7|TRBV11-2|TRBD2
CASSLRGGSSYEQYF
TGTGCCAGCAGCTTACGGGGGGGAAGCTCCTACGAGCAGTACTTC
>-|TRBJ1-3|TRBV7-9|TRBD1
CASAGTGAGNTIYF
TGTGCCAGCGCCGGGACAGGGGCTGGAAACACCATATATTTT
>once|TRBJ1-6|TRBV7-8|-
CASSFRDSNSPLHF
TGTGCCAGCAGCTTCCGGGACTCAAATTCACCCCTCCACTTT
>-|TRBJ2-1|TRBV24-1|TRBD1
CATSDPDRGEGYNEQFF
TGTGCCACCAGTGATCCGGACAGGGGAGAGGGCTACAATGAGCAGTTCTTC
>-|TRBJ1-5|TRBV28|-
CASSPNRLQPQHF
TGTGCCAGCAGCCCCAATCGGCTACAGCCCCAGCATTTT
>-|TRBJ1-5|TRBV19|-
CASSIGRDYQPQHF
TGTGCCAGTAGTATAGGCAGGGATTATCAGCCCCAGCATTTT
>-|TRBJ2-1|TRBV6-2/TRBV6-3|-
CASSKGDPGNEKFF
TGTGCCAGCAGCAAAGGGGACCCGGGCAATGAGAAGTTCTTC
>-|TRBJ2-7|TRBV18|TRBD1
CASSPRTGLDEQYF
TGTGCCAGCTCACCCCGGACAGGGCTGGACGAGCAGTACTTC
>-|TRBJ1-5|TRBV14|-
CASSQEKSLRGNQPQHF
TGTGCCAGCAGCCAAGAAAAGAGTCTTCGGGGCAATCAGCCCCAGCATTTT
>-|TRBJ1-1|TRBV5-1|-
CASSFRDTEAFF
TGCGCCAGCAGCTTTCGTGACACTGAAGCTTTCTTT
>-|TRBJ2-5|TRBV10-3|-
CAISVTGRGEETQYF
TGTGCCATCAGTGTGACAGGACGGGGTGAAGAGACCCAGTACTTC
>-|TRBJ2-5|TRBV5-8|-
CASSLAGRTQETQYF
TGTGCCAGCAGCTTGGCGGGTAGAACCCAAGAGACCCAGTACTTC
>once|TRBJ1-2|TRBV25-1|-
CASRVSTYGYTF
TGTGCCAGCAGGGTCAGCACCTATGGCTACACCTTC